This TCR beta chain was sequenced in a study of shared clonotypes between healthy human individuals. The germline V gene has CDR1 SGHRS and CDR2 YFSETQ. The CDR3 sequence is 14 residues long. Trimming removed 4 bases at V and 3 bases at J, with 11 bases between. Findings and caveats of the study: Naive CD4 clonotypes overlapped across a handful of donors at around 5%. Memory subsets generally showed lower estimated richness than naive subsets.

About this clone: The antigen is not known.

An approximately 200 ng quantity of DNA, some 30,000 T cell genomes, went into the sorted-subset replicate PCRs. The table came from immunoSEQ multiplex PCR; TCRdb's copy has only in-frame clones and leaves some out. The sample records about 2.5 million clones, approximately 90% being singletons. Material for sequencing was naive CD4+ T cells from PBMCs. As for subset: CD45RA+ positively selected. This receptor was identified in a man between 18 and 35 years old in good health. Some clones in this sample may be carry-over from other donors' samples. V usage is TRBV5-1 and J usage is TRBJ1-5; D perhaps matches TRBD1 (6 bases). The CDR3 bases are TGCGCCAGCAGCCCACAGGGACCCAATCAGCCCCAGCATTTT. This translates into CASSPQGPNQPQHF. Based on the CDR3 plus reference TRBV5-1 and TRBJ1-5, the full variable domain is KAGVTQTPRYLIKTRGQQVTLSCSPISGHRSVSWYQQTPGQGLQFLFEYFSETQRNKGNFPGRFSGRQFSNSRSEMNVSTLELGDSALYLCASSPQGPNQPQHFGDGTRLSIL.